This TCR beta chain was recovered during a study of spatial heterogeneity in lung cancer. V lost 4 bases to trimming and J lost 7 bases, with 15 bases between them. The V gene's germline CDR1 is SGHDT and CDR2 YYEEEE. The CDR3 length is 14 residues. This clonotype was detected ten times or more. The time point here: sample taken at primary tumor resection. Samples were obtained from about 75 donors, all untreated early-stage non-small cell lung cancer patients. The sequenced material consisted of unsorted whole RNA from tumor, nontumor lung or frozen PBMC. The presence of a unique molecular identifier marked each TCR cDNA molecule. TCRdb re-derived calls from the 5' RACE reads in MiXCR, one entry per CDR3 protein. Of about 48,000 distinct CDR3 sequences in the sample, approximately 5.7% were seen once.

This chain uses TRBV5-6 with TRBJ2-1; D is perhaps TRBD1 or TRBD2 (6 bases each). The clonotype was recovered from a male donor with early-stage non-small cell lung cancer. The sequences come from PBMCs, collected at surgery. In nucleotides, the CDR3 is TGTGCCAGCAGCCCGGGGGCAGGGAGGAATGAGCAGTTCTTC. It yields the protein CASSPGAGRNEQFF.